This T cell receptor beta chain originates from a study of early T cells in non-severe SARS-CoV-2 infection (dated by TCRdb to the early 2020s). Looking at the study overall: TCR sequencing used bulk RNA from unsorted whole blood, so alpha and beta chains could not be paired.

In the germline V gene, CDR1 corresponds to SGHVS and CDR2 to FNYEAQ. The CDR3 runs 11 amino acids, cysteine and phenylalanine included. The kept DNA is CDR3 alone, 33 bases in frame from the first base. V sheds 1 base and J sheds 8 bases, leaving 3 bases between their ends. The study was a case-control design nested within a healthcare worker cohort in London, UK, with weekly nasopharyngeal swab PCR tests and blood sampling. Healthcare workers were recruited during the week of the UK lockdown, between 23 and 31 March 2020, and followed weekly for up to roughly 15 weeks. Library prep was done by 5' RACE. TCRdb shows the sequencer as NextSeq 500. Unique molecular identifiers were attached to individual cDNA molecules in the TCR library protocol so that sequencing error and PCR bias could be corrected. Both TCR alpha and beta chains were sequenced, and tight co-correlation was observed between alpha and beta sequence abundances in each sample. The study's own analysis went as follows. V gene, J gene and CDR3 annotation of TCR sequences was performed with Decombinator V4. TCRs were defined as expanded if a significant change between any two time points was detected under a Poisson model with p below 0.0001. TCR abundances were normalised to the total number of TCRs sequenced per sample and expressed as counts per million. MAIT TCRs were defined by TRAV1-2 paired with TRAJ12, TRAJ20 or TRAJ33, and iNKT TCRs by TRAV10 paired with TRAJ18. VDJdb, accessed 1 November 2021, was searched for CMV, EBV and SARS-CoV-2 annotated TCRs, excluding TCRs annotated for multiple antigens. TCRdb redid the processing of the public reads, applying fastp at Q25 and MiXCR, and retained in-frame beta chains. Every entry covers one CDR3 protein and lists the most common genes and DNA from its rows. The V and J calls and clone size come from TCRdb's table, not from the authors' own analysis. The sample table records 25,000 to 35,000 distinct CDR3 sequences; roughly 5% of these occur just once. The top ten constitute 20% to 25% of the sample.

Paper-wide results and their limitations: VDJdb matching was skewed toward anti-spike CD8 responses and likely underestimated virus-specific expansions, missing private and CD4 specificities.

This clonotype showed up many times. Its specific antigen is unknown. Within one base of it there is no much larger clone, and no base qualities were kept. Sequenced material: whole blood. The chain joins TRBV7-6 to TRBJ2-1, with no confident D gene call. This TCR came from an adult who was a healthcare worker with PCR-confirmed SARS-CoV-2 infection or an uninfected control (not recorded which). The DNA sequence is given as TGTGCCAGCAGCTTAGGCCATGAGCAGTTCTTC. The resulting protein is CASSLGHEQFF.